Each of the 21 T cell receptor beta chains below was sequenced from the same sample in a study of control samples from healthy donors and cancer patients. The assay was immunoSEQ multiplex PCR, and TCRdb's table has in-frame clones only and misses some. The sample lists 150,000 or so clones; over 85% were seen once. Specimen: blood. The receptors were gathered from a man aged 18 to 30 in good health.

The V and J genes are TRBV5-1 and TRBJ1-3; 9 bases align to TRBD1. Trimming removed 4 bases from V and 4 bases from J; junction bases left unmatched: 3. CDR3 length: 14 residues. CDR1 is SGHRS, CDR2 YFSETQ, per germline. The CDR3 coding sequence is TGCGCCAGCAGCCTGGGGACAGGGGGAAACACCATATATTTT. Translated, it gives CASSLGTGGNTIYF.

The chain recombines TRBV3-1 (or the pseudogene TRBV3-2) with TRBJ1-5; D gene ambiguous. CDR3 size: 16 residues. Looked up from germline, CDR1 is LGHDT and CDR2 is YNNKEL (reference sequence). V lost 1 base to trimming and J lost 3 bases, with 13 bases between them. The chain's CDR3 is CASSQGRSVDNQPQHF. In DNA form, the CDR3 reads TGTGCCAGCAGCCAAGGTAGAAGTGTAGACAATCAGCCCCAGCATTTT.

The rearrangement joins TRBV7-9 to TRBJ1-1, with 7 bases matching TRBD1. The CDR3 consists of 14 residues. After removal of 5 bases from V and 11 bases from J, the junction contained 14 bases not matched to a gene. Looked up from germline, CDR1 is SEHNR and CDR2 is FQNEAQ (reference sequence). This chain's CDR3 is CASSPPREGAFAFF. CDR3 sequence (DNA): TGTGCCAGCAGCCCACCGAGGGAGGGGGCGTTTGCTTTCTTT. The whole variable domain, filled in from reference TRBV7-9 and TRBJ1-1, reads DTGVSQNPRHKITKRGQNVTFRCDPISEHNRLYWYRQTLGQGPEFLTYFQNEAQLEKSRLLSDRFSAERPKGSFSTLEIQRTEQGDSAMYLCASSPPREGAFAFFGQGTRLTVV.

The V gene is TRBV6-5, the J gene TRBJ2-1; TRBD2 matches at 10 bases. The CDR3 contains 15 residues. Unmatched junction bases numbered 5, after V lost 5 bases and J lost 4 bases. CDR1 MNHEY and CDR2 SVGAGI come from the germline V gene. CDR3 coding DNA: TGTGCCAGCAGTAGCGGGGGGGCAGGGTACAATGAGCAGTTCTTC. Its translation: CASSSGGAGYNEQFF.

This clone appeared a single time. V is TRBV19 and J is TRBJ1-3, with TRBD1 as a possible D gene (6 bases). The V end was cut by 6 bases, the J end by 4 bases, with 16 bases between. Germline CDR1 is LNHDA and CDR2 is SQIVND (reference sequence). The CDR3 sequence is 15 residues long. CDR3 DNA sequence: TGTGCCAGTAGGCAGGGGTACGGGTTGGGAAACACCATATATTTT. Amino acid sequence: CASRQGYGLGNTIYF.

The table lists this clone with a count of one. The chain uses TRBV5-5 and TRBJ1-1; D gene uncertain. V was shortened by 3 bases and J by 2 bases, with 17 bases between the two germline ends. CDR3 length equals 16 residues. Germline CDR1 reads SGHKS; CDR2 reads YYEKEE (reference sequence). The CDR3 reads CASSSPGPLINTEAFF. In nucleotides, the CDR3 is TGTGCCAGCAGCTCCCCTGGTCCCCTCATAAACACTGAAGCTTTCTTT.

About this clone: Other DNA sequences of this sample code for an identical CDR3. The chain recombines TRBV5-1 with TRBJ2-1, with 7 bases aligning to TRBD1. The CDR3 runs to 14 residues. Unmatched junction bases numbered 1, after V lost 0 bases and J lost 4 bases. Looked up from germline, CDR1 is SGHRS and CDR2 is YFSETQ. For the CDR3, the DNA is TGCGCCAGCAGCTTGGGACAGGGTTACAATGAGCAGTTCTTC. Translated: CASSLGQGYNEQFF.

The V and J genes are TRBV18 and TRBJ1-6; no definite D call. The V end lost 2 bases, the J end lost 0 bases, and 11 bases lay between the germline ends. CDR1 is KGHSH and CDR2 is LQKENI in the germline V gene. The CDR3 has 17 residues. The CDR3 nucleotides read TGTGCCAGCTCACCAGTTGCGGGGAGCTCCTATAATTCACCCCTCCACTTT. Amino acids: CASSPVAGSSYNSPLHF.

The chain employs TRBV15 and TRBJ2-2, with a weak D call TRBD1 (6 bases). The CDR3 contains 15 residues. Trimming took off 7 bases at V and 1 base at J, with 13 bases between the two ends. The germline V gene has CDR1 LNHNV and CDR2 YYDKDF (reference sequence). CDR3 nucleotides: TGTGCCACCACGGAGAGGGGGAAGAACACCGGGGAGCTGTTTTTT. It yields the protein CATTERGKNTGELFF.

The chain recombines TRBV7-9 with TRBJ2-7; 9 positions match TRBD2. The V segment lost 2 bases and the J segment 6 bases; nucleotides outside the gene matches: 14. CDR1 and CDR2 (germline): SEHNR, FQNEAQ (reference sequence). This CDR3 is built from 17 residues. Here the CDR3 reads CASSLLRGGLARSEQYF. In nucleotides, the CDR3 is TGTGCCAGCAGCTTATTGCGAGGGGGACTAGCAAGGAGCGAGCAGTACTTC.

DNA for the CDR3: TGTGCCAGCAGCCGCCCTAGCGGGGGTCGGGATACGCAGTATTTT. It codes for CASSRPSGGRDTQYF. The chain carries TRBV7-9 and TRBJ2-3, with 10 bases lining up with TRBD2. The J segment lost 6 bases and the V segment lost 5 bases, leaving 8 bases of the junction unmatched. Looked up from germline, CDR1 is SEHNR and CDR2 is FQNEAQ (reference sequence). The CDR3 has 15 residues.

The rearrangement links TRBV10-3 to TRBJ2-7; D is ambiguous. With 4 bases removed from V and 3 bases from J, the gap between germline ends came to 4 bases. Germline CDR1 is ENHRY and CDR2 is SYGVKD. The CDR3 has 11 amino acids. The chain's CDR3 is CAISAGYEQYF. The CDR3 DNA reads TGTGCCATCAGTGCAGGCTACGAGCAGTACTTC.

V is TRBV7-2 and J is TRBJ2-7; TRBD2 agrees at 10 bases. The CDR3 consists of 15 residues. J was trimmed by 7 bases and V by 1 base; bases with no gene match: 7. Germline V gene lookup returns CDR1 SGHTA and CDR2 FQGNSA. As DNA, the CDR3 is TGTGCCAGCAGCTTAGGTAGCGGGGGGCTCGGGGAGCAGTACTTC. It specifies CASSLGSGGLGEQYF.

The chain is built from TRBV9 and TRBJ2-7, with D tentatively TRBD1 or TRBD2 (6 bases each). Germline values: CDR1 SGDLS, CDR2 YYNGEE. This CDR3 is 15 amino acids long. Trimming left V 0 bases short and J 9 bases short, with 19 bases between. CDR3 in amino acids: CASSVGGSPGGGQYF. The CDR3 nucleotides are TGTGCCAGCAGCGTAGGTGGGTCCCCCGGGGGCGGGCAGTACTTC.

The CDR3 loop reads CASSRGHNYGYTF. CDR3 DNA sequence: TGTGCCAGCAGTCGGGGCCATAACTATGGCTACACCTTC. This chain uses TRBV6-5 with TRBJ1-2; tentatively, D is TRBD1 (5 bases). The V end lost 5 bases, the J end lost 1 base, and 8 bases lay between the germline ends. The germline V gene has CDR1 MNHEY and CDR2 SVGAGI. The CDR3 sequence is 13 residues long.

This rearrangement joins TRBV18 to TRBJ2-1, with D unclear. The germline CDR1 and CDR2 sequences are KGHSH and LQKENI. V was trimmed by 2 bases and J by 5 bases, leaving 13 bases between them. The CDR3 loop spans 15 amino acids. In nucleotides, the CDR3 is TGTGCCAGCTCACCAGGTTTACCCCCGGACAATGAGCAGTTCTTC. Translated: CASSPGLPPDNEQFF.

V and J are TRBV15 and TRBJ2-5, with TRBD1 identical over 7 bases. J lost 1 base, V lost 1 base, and 3 bases had no gene match. This CDR3 is built from 15 residues. Germline CDR1 is LNHNV and CDR2 is YYDKDF (reference sequence). The CDR3, as DNA: TGTGCCACCAGCAGAGGGGACAGCCCCCAAGAGACCCAGTACTTC. It specifies CATSRGDSPQETQYF.

The V and J genes are TRBV18 and TRBJ1-2, with TRBD1 matching 7 bases. Germline lookup yields CDR1 KGHSH and CDR2 LQKENI. The ends lost 2 bases at V and 3 bases at J; junction bases unmatched: 3. The CDR3 is made up of 14 amino acids. The chain's CDR3 is CASSPTGEYYGYTF. The CDR3 bases are TGTGCCAGCTCACCAACAGGGGAATACTATGGCTACACCTTC.

The chain carries TRBV2 and TRBJ2-1; tentatively, D is TRBD1 (5 bases). Trimming shortened V by 2 bases and J by 3 bases, and 11 bases separated the two germline ends. Per germline, CDR1 SNHLY and CDR2 FYNNEI. The CDR3 is made up of 15 amino acids. The CDR3 loop reads CASSEPGALYNEQFF. CDR3 in DNA: TGTGCCAGCAGTGAACCTGGGGCTCTCTACAATGAGCAGTTCTTC.

This chain joins TRBV5-5 and TRBJ2-1, with 9 bases identical to TRBD2. The CDR3 length is 14 residues. Trimming at V came to 1 base and at J to 13 bases, leaving 9 bases not matched to a gene. Germline V gene sequence: CDR1 SGHKS, CDR2 YYEKEE (reference sequence). For the CDR3, the DNA is TGTGCCAGCAGCTTGAGTGCGGGGGGGCCCGGACAGTTCTTC. Its protein is CASSLSAGGPGQFF.

The DNA of the CDR3 is TGTGCCAGTAGTACCTATGGGGGCGGCTACACCTTC. Translation gives CASSTYGGGYTF. The chain employs TRBV19 and TRBJ1-2, with D possibly matching TRBD1 (6 bases). Germline lookup yields CDR1 LNHDA and CDR2 SQIVND (reference sequence). This CDR3 is built from 12 residues. V lost 4 bases to trimming and J lost 8 bases, with 11 bases between them.